This T cell receptor beta chain was obtained from a study of blood T cell repertoires in COVID-19. The method was immunoSEQ multiplex PCR; TCRdb's version includes in-frame clones alone and lacks a portion of them. The sample lists almost 200,000 clones, roughly 80% seen once, with approximately 6% in the top ten. The germline V gene has CDR1 SEHNR and CDR2 FQNEAQ (reference sequence). With 4 bases removed from V and 2 bases from J, the gap between germline ends came to 8 bases. The CDR3 loop spans 13 amino acids. The gene calls are TRBV7-9 and TRBJ1-2; maybe TRBD1 (5 bases). The sequencing input was peripheral blood. The TCR originated in a woman aged 40 to 50 with COVID-19, enrolled during active disease. CDR3 sequence (DNA): TGTGCCAGCAGCTCACAGGAAAACTATGGCTACACCTTC. It encodes CASSSQENYGYTF.